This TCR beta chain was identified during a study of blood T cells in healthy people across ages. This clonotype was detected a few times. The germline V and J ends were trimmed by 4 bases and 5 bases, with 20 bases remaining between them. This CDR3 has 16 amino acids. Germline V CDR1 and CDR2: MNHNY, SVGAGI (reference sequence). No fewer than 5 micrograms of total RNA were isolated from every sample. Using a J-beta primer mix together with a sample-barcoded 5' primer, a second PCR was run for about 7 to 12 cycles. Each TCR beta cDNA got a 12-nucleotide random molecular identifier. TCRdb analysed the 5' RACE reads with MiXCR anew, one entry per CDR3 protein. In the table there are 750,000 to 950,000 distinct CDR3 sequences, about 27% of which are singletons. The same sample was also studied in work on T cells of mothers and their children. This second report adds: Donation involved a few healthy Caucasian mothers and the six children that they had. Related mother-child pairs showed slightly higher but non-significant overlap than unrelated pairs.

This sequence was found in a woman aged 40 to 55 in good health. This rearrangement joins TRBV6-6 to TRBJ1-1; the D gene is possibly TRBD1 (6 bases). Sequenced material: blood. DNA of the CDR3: TGTGCCAGCAGTTTTACACAGGGATGGGGTAGGACTGAAGCTTTCTTT. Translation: CASSFTQGWGRTEAFF.